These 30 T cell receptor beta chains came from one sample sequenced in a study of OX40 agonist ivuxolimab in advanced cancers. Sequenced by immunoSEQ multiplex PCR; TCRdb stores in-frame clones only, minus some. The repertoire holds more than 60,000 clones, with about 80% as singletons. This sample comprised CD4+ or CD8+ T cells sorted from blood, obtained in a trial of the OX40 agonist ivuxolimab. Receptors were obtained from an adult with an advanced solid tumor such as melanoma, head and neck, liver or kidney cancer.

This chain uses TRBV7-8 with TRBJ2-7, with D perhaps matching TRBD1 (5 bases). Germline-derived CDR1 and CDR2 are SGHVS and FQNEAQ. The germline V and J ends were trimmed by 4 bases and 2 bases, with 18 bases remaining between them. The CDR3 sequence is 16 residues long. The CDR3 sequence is CASSSRPRASTYEQYF. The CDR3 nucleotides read TGTGCCAGCAGCTCCCGCCCCAGGGCGAGTACCTACGAGCAGTACTTC.

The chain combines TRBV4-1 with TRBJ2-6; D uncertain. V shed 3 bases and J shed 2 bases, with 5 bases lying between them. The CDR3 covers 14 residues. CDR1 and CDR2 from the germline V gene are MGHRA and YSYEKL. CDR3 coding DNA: TGCGCCAGCAGCCAGGTACCTGGGGCCAACGTCCTGACTTTC. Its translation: CASSQVPGANVLTF.

CDR3 amino acids: CASRGQPGSYEQYF. CDR3 in DNA: TGCGCCAGCCGGGGACAGCCAGGATCCTACGAGCAGTACTTC. V gene TRBV5-1 combines with J gene TRBJ2-7, with 7 bases lining up with TRBD1. CDR3 size: 14 residues. Unmatched junction bases numbered 8, after V lost 7 bases and J lost 1 base. In germline, CDR1 is SGHRS, CDR2 YFSETQ.

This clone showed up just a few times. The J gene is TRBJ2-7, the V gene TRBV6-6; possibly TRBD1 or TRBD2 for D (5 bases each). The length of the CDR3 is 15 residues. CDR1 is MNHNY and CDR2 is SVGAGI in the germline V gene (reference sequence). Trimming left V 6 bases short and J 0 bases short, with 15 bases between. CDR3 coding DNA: TGTGCCAGCAGACCCGCCGGGACGTACTCCTACGAGCAGTACTTC. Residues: CASRPAGTYSYEQYF.

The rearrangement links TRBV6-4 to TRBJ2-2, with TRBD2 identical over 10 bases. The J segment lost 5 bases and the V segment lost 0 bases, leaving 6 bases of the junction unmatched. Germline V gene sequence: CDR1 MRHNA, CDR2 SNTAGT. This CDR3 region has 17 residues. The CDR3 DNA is TGTGCCAGCAGTGACTCGGTAGCGGGGGGTCGAACCGGGGAGCTGTTTTTT. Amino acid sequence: CASSDSVAGGRTGELFF.

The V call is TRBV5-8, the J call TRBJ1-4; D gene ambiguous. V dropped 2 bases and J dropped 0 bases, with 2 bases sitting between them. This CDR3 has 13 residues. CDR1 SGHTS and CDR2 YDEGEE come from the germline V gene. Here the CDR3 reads CASSFSTNEKLFF. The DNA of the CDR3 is TGTGCCAGCAGCTTCTCAACTAATGAAAAACTGTTTTTT.

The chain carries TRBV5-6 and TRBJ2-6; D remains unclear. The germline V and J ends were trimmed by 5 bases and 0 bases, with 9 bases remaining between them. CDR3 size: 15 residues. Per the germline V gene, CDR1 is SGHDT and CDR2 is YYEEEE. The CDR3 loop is CASSPRLSGANVLTF. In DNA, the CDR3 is TGTGCCAGCAGTCCACGCCTCTCTGGGGCCAACGTCCTGACTTTC.

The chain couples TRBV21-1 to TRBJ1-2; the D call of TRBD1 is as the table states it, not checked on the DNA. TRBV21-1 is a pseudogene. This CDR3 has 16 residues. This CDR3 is CASSYRDRKANYGYTF. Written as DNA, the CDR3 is TGTGCCAGCAGCTACCGGGACAGAAAAGCTAACTATGGCTACACCTTC.

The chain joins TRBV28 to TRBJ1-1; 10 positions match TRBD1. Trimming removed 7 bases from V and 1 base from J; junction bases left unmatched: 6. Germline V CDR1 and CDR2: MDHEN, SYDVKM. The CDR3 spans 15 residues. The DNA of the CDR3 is TGTGCCAGCACCGAGACAGGGGGCGGGAACACTGAAGCTTTCTTT. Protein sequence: CASTETGGGNTEAFF. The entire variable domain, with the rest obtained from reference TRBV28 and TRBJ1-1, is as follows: DVKVTQSSRYLVKRTGEKVFLECVQDMDHENMFWYRQDPGLGLRLIYFSYDVKMKEKGDIPEGYSVSREKKERFSLILESASTNQTSMYLCASTETGGGNTEAFFGQGTRLTVV.

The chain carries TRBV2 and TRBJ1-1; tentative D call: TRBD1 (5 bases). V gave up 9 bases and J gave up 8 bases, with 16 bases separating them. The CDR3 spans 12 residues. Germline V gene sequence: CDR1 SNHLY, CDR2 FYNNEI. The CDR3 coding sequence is TGTGCCAGGGCTATGGAGCGGGGCGAAGCTTTCTTT. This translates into CARAMERGEAFF.

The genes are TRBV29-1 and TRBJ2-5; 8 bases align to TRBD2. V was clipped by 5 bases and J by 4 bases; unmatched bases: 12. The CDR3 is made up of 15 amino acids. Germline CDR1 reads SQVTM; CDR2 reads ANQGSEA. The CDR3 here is CSVRTGTRLGETQYF. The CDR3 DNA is TGCAGCGTTCGAACCGGGACTAGACTGGGAGAGACCCAGTACTTC.

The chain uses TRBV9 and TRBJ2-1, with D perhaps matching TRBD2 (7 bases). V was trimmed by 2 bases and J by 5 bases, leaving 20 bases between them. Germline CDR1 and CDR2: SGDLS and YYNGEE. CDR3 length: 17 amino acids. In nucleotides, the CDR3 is TGTGCCAGCAGCGTTCGCCCGGCGGGGGCAGGGGACAATGAGCAGTTCTTC. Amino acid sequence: CASSVRPAGAGDNEQFF.

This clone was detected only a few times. The CDR3 DNA reads as TGTGCCAGCAGCTTAGGACCCGGCGGGGAGCTGTTTTTT. Protein sequence: CASSLGPGGELFF. The chain couples TRBV13 to TRBJ2-2; D uncertain. The germline V gene has CDR1 PRHDT and CDR2 FYEKMQ (reference sequence). CDR3 length: 13 amino acids. Trimming cost V 0 bases and J 7 bases, with 6 bases left between them.

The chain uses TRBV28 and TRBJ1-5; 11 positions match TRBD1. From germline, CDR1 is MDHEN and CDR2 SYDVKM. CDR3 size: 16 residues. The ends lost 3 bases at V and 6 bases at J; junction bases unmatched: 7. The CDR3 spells CASSFTDRGQGQPQHF. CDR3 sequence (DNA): TGTGCCAGCAGTTTTACGGACAGGGGGCAAGGTCAGCCCCAGCATTTT. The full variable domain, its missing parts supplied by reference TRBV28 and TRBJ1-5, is DVKVTQSSRYLVKRTGEKVFLECVQDMDHENMFWYRQDPGLGLRLIYFSYDVKMKEKGDIPEGYSVSREKKERFSLILESASTNQTSMYLCASSFTDRGQGQPQHFGDGTRLSIL.

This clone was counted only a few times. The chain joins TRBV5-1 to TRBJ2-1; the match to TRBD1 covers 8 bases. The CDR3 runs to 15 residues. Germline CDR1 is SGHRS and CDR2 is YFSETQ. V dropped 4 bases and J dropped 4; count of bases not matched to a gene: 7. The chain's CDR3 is CASSQDRGFYNEQFF. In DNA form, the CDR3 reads TGCGCCAGCAGCCAAGACAGGGGTTTTTACAATGAGCAGTTCTTC.

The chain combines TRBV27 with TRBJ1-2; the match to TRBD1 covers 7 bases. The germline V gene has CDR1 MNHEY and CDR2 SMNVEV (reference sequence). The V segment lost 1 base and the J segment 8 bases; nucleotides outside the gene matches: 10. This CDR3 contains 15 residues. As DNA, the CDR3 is TGTGCCAGCAGTTTATTCGCAGGGGGAGTCAAGGGCTACACCTTC. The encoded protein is CASSLFAGGVKGYTF.

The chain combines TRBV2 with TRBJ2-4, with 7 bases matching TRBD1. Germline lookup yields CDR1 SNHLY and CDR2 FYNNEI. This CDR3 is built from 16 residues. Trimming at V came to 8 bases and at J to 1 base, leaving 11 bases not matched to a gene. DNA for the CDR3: TGTGCCAGCTCCGGACAGGCCGTATTGGCCAAAAACATTCAGTACTTC. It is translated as CASSGQAVLAKNIQYF.

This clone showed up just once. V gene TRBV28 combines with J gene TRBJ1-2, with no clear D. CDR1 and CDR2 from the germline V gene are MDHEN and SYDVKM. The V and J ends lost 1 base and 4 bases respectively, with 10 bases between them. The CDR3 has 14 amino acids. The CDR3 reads CASSLSTVFYGYTF. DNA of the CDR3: TGTGCCAGCAGTTTATCGACCGTGTTCTATGGCTACACCTTC.

This CDR3 reads CASSVTDTQYF. Written as DNA, the CDR3 is TGTGCCAGCAGCGTCACAGATACGCAGTATTTT. The chain uses TRBV5-6 and TRBJ2-3; D remains ambiguous. Trimming removed 4 bases from V and 2 bases from J, with 2 bases in between. The CDR3 length is 11 residues. The germline CDR1 and CDR2 sequences are SGHDT and YYEEEE.

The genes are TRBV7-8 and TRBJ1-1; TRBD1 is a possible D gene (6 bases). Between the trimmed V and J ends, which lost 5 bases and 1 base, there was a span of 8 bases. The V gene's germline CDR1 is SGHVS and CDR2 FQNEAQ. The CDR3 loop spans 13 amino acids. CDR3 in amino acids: CASSQQGNTEAFF. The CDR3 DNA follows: TGTGCCAGCAGCCAACAGGGGAACACTGAAGCTTTCTTT.

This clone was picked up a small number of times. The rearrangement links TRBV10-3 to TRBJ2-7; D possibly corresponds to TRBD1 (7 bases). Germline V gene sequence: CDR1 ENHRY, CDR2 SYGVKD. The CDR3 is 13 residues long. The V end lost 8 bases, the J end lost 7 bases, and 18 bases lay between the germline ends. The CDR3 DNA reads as TGTGCCATCGGCCGACAGGGACTTGGAGAGCAGTACTTC. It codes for CAIGRQGLGEQYF.

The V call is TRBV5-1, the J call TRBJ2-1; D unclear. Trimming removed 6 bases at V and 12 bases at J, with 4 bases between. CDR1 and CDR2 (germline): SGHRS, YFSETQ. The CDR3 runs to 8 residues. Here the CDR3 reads CASTWQFF. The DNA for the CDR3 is TGCGCCAGCACGTGGCAGTTCTTC.

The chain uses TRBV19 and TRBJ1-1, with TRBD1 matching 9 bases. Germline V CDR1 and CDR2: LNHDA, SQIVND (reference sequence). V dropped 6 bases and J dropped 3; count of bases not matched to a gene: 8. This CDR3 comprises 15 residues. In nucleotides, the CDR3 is TGTGCCAGTAGGTCACAGGGGGCTCGGGACACTGAAGCTTTCTTT. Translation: CASRSQGARDTEAFF.

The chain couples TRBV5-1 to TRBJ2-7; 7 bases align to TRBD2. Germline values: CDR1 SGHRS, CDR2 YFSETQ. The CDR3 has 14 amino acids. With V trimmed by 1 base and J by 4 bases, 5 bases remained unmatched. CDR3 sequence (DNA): TGCGCCAGCAGCTTGACAGGCGGGAGATACGAGCAGTACTTC. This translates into CASSLTGGRYEQYF.

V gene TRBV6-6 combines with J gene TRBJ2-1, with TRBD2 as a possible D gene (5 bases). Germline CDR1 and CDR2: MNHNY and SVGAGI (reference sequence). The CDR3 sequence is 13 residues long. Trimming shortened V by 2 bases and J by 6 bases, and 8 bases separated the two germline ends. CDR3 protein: CASSYVEGNEQFF. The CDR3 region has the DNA TGTGCCAGCAGTTACGTTGAGGGCAATGAGCAGTTCTTC.

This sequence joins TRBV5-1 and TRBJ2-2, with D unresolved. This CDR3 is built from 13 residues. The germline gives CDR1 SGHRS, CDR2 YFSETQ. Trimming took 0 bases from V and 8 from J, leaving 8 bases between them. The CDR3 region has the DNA TGCGCCAGCAGCTTGGGCGGCACAGGGGAGCTGTTTTTT. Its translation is CASSLGGTGELFF.

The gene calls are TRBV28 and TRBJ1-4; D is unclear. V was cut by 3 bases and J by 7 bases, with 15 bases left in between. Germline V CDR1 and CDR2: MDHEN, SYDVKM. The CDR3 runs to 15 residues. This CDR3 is CASSLVGSKGEKLFF. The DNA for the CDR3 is TGTGCCAGCAGTTTGGTCGGGAGTAAAGGTGAAAAACTGTTTTTT.

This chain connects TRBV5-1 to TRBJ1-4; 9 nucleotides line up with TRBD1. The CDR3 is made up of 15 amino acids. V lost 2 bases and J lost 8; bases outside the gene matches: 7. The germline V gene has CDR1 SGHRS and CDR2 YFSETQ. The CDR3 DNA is TGCGCCAGCAGCTTTGGACAGGGGATTAGAGAAAAACTGTTTTTT. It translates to CASSFGQGIREKLFF. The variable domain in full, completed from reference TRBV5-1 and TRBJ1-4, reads KAGVTQTPRYLIKTRGQQVTLSCSPISGHRSVSWYQQTPGQGLQFLFEYFSETQRNKGNFPGRFSGRQFSNSRSEMNVSTLELGDSALYLCASSFGQGIREKLFFGSGTQLSVL.

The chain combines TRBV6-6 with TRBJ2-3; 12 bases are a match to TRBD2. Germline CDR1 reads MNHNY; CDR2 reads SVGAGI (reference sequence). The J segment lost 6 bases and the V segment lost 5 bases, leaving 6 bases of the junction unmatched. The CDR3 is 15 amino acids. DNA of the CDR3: TGTGCCAGCAGTCAGGTCACTAGCGGGGGGGATACGCAGTATTTT. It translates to CASSQVTSGGDTQYF.

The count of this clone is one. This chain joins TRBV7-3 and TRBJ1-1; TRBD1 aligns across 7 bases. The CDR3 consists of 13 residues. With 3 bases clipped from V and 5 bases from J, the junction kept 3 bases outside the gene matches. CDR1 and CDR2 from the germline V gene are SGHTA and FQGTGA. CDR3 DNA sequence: TGTGCCAGCAGCTTGACAGGGACAACTGAAGCTTTCTTT. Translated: CASSLTGTTEAFF.